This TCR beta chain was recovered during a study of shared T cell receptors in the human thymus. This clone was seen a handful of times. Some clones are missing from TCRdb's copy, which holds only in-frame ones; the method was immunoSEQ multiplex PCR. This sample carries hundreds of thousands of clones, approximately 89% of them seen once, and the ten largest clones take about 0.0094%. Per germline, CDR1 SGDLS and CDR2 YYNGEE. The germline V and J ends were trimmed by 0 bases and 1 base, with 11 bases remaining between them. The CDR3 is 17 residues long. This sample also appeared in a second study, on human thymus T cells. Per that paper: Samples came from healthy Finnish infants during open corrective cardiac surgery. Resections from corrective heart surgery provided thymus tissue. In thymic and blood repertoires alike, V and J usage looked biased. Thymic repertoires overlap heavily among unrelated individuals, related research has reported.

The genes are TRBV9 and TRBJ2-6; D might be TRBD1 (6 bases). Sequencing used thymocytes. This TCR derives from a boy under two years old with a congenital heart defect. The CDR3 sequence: CASSVEDSHSGANVLTF. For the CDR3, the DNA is TGTGCCAGCAGCGTAGAGGACAGCCATTCTGGGGCCAACGTCCTGACTTTC.